Below, 17 T cell receptor beta chains from the same sample are listed, as sequenced in a study of tumor-infiltrating lymphocytes in localized non-small cell lung cancer. TCRdb's copy holds only in-frame clones and misses some; the assay was immunoSEQ multiplex PCR. The table lists roughly 7,200 clones, approximately 60% of them singletons, with about 12% in the top ten. The specimen was lung tumor tissue. The receptors stem from a human donor with non-small cell lung cancer.

A few counts support this clone. The chain joins TRBV2 to TRBJ1-1; 10 bases agree with TRBD1. The CDR3 length is 12 residues. Germline CDR1 is SNHLY and CDR2 is FYNNEI. The V and J ends lost 6 bases and 11 bases, in that order; junction bases with no gene match: 6. The CDR3 region has the DNA TGTGCCAGCAGGACGACAGGGGGCTTGGCTTTCTTT. The encoded protein is CASRTTGGLAFF.

V and J are TRBV6-4 and TRBJ2-5; D is unclear. Germline CDR1 is MRHNA and CDR2 is SNTAGT. The CDR3 has 9 amino acids. Trimming took 6 bases from V and 6 from J, leaving 2 bases between them. This CDR3 reads CASRKTQYF. CDR3 in DNA: TGTGCCAGCAGAAAGACCCAGTACTTC.

This chain joins TRBV7-9 and TRBJ2-7; 7 bases align to TRBD1. The V and J ends lost 1 base and 4 bases, in that order; junction bases with no gene match: 7. This CDR3 comprises 15 residues. Looked up from germline, CDR1 is SEHNR and CDR2 is FQNEAQ (reference sequence). CDR3 sequence (DNA): TGTGCCAGCAGCTTAGGGACAGGCTATACATACGAGCAGTACTTC. Its translation is CASSLGTGYTYEQYF.

The chain employs TRBV2 and TRBJ1-1; unclear D gene. Germline assignment: CDR1 SNHLY and CDR2 FYNNEI. The CDR3 consists of 14 residues. V was trimmed by 6 bases and J by 1 base, leaving 12 bases between them. Here the CDR3 DNA reads TGTGCCAGCAGGTCGTCGCTTGGGAACACTGAAGCTTTCTTT. Residues: CASRSSLGNTEAFF.

This clone has just a few counts. The chain links TRBV18 to TRBJ1-1; D is perhaps TRBD1 (6 bases). The CDR3 is made up of 15 amino acids. From germline, CDR1 is KGHSH and CDR2 LQKENI. Trimming stripped 3 bases from V and 2 bases from J, with 13 bases between. The CDR3 sequence: CASSPQGSPNTEAFF. CDR3 in DNA: TGTGCCAGCTCACCGCAGGGGTCACCAAACACTGAAGCTTTCTTT.

The genes are TRBV7-2 and TRBJ2-7, with 9 nucleotides matching TRBD2. The V gene end was trimmed by 1 base and the J gene end by 4 bases; junction bases not matched to a gene: 2. The CDR3 extends over 14 amino acids. CDR1 and CDR2 from the germline V gene are SGHTA and FQGNSA. The DNA for the CDR3 is TGTGCCAGCAGCTTAGGCAGCGGGAGGTACGAGCAGTACTTC. Translation gives CASSLGSGRYEQYF.

V usage is TRBV4-3 and J usage is TRBJ1-1; TRBD1 agrees at 9 bases. Germline lookup yields CDR1 LGHNA and CDR2 YSLEER. Trimming took 2 bases from V and 5 from J; bases not matched to a gene: 6. The CDR3 is 15 amino acids. DNA of the CDR3: TGCGCCAGCAGCCAACACCAGGACAGGGGTACTGAAGCTTTCTTT. It encodes CASSQHQDRGTEAFF.

This clone has a single count. This chain connects TRBV19 to TRBJ2-2, with 9 bases lining up with TRBD1. V was pared by 5 bases and J by 0 bases, with 1 base of the junction left unmatched. The CDR3 is made up of 15 amino acids. Germline CDR1 LNHDA, CDR2 SQIVND (reference sequence). The CDR3 spells CASSRQGANTGELFF. The DNA for the CDR3 is TGTGCCAGTAGTCGACAGGGGGCGAACACCGGGGAGCTGTTTTTT.

J is TRBJ1-3 and V is TRBV7-2; no definite D call. The length of the CDR3 is 13 residues. Between the trimmed V and J ends, which lost 5 bases and 4 bases, there was a span of 9 bases. Germline V gene sequence: CDR1 SGHTA, CDR2 FQGNSA. The CDR3 spells CASSAQEGNTIYF. Written as DNA, the CDR3 is TGTGCCAGCAGCGCCCAAGAGGGAAACACCATATATTTT. Full variable domain (outside the CDR3, taken from reference TRBV7-2 and TRBJ1-3): GAGVSQSPSNKVTEKGKDVELRCDPISGHTALYWYRQSLGQGLEFLIYFQGNSAPDKSGLPSDRFSAERTGGSVSTLTIQRTQQEDSAVYLCASSAQEGNTIYFGEGSWLTVV.

The genes are TRBV6-4 and TRBJ2-1; TRBD1 agrees at 10 bases. Trimming removed 3 bases from V and 8 bases from J; junction bases left unmatched: 4. This CDR3 contains 14 residues. Germline V gives CDR1 MRHNA, CDR2 SNTAGT. The CDR3 region has the DNA TGTGCCAGCAGTGATCCCGGGACAGGGGATGAGCAGTTCTTC. Residues: CASSDPGTGDEQFF.

The chain has TRBV28 and TRBJ2-7; 7 nucleotides line up with TRBD1. Trimming cost V 7 bases and J 2 bases; bases outside gene matches: 11. CDR1 is MDHEN and CDR2 is SYDVKM in the germline V gene. This CDR3 has 15 amino acids. In nucleotides, the CDR3 is TGTGCCAGCAATCCAATAAACAGGGGTACCTACGAGCAGTACTTC. It specifies CASNPINRGTYEQYF.

The chain employs TRBV27 and TRBJ2-3; D is possibly TRBD1 (6 bases). The CDR3 runs to 15 residues. The germline V and J ends were trimmed by 6 bases and 3 bases, with 16 bases remaining between them. CDR1 and CDR2 from the germline V gene are MNHEY and SMNVEV (reference sequence). Here the CDR3 reads CASRPGYRVTDTQYF. The CDR3 nucleotides read TGTGCCAGCAGGCCCGGTTACAGGGTGACAGATACGCAGTATTTT.

The chain uses TRBV5-1 and TRBJ2-3; perhaps TRBD2 as D (5 bases). Germline CDR1 reads SGHRS; CDR2 reads YFSETQ. The CDR3 runs 11 residues. The V end was cut by 3 bases, the J end by 13 bases, with 12 bases between. CDR3 loop: CASSSTGVEYF. CDR3 DNA sequence: TGCGCCAGCAGCTCTACCGGGGTGGAGTATTTT.

This clone was seen only a few times. The chain couples TRBV6-6 to TRBJ1-2; weak D call: TRBD1 (5 bases). The CDR3 has 12 amino acids. Trimming cost V 6 bases and J 1 base, with 6 bases left between them. CDR1 is MNHNY and CDR2 is SVGAGI in the germline V gene (reference sequence). CDR3 in amino acids: CASRDNNYGYTF. CDR3 DNA: TGTGCCAGCAGGGACAATAACTATGGCTACACCTTC.

V is TRBV4-3 and J is TRBJ1-1; D possibly corresponds to TRBD1 (5 bases). V was clipped by 5 bases and J by 2 bases, with 15 bases between them. The CDR3 loop spans 15 amino acids. Germline CDR1 reads LGHNA; CDR2 reads YSLEER. The CDR3 region has the DNA TGCGCCAGCAGCTCGGACACACCTCTAAACACTGAAGCTTTCTTT. Translation: CASSSDTPLNTEAFF.

This sequence joins TRBV5-6 and TRBJ2-7; no clear D gene. There are 12 residues in the CDR3. Per germline, CDR1 SGHDT and CDR2 YYEEEE. V lost 0 bases, J lost 4 bases, and 5 bases lay in between. CDR3 nucleotide sequence: TGTGCCAGCAGCTTGGACCATTACGAGCAGTACTTC. Translating gives CASSLDHYEQYF.

The V and J genes are TRBV11-2 and TRBJ2-7, with D perhaps TRBD2 (5 bases). The length of the CDR3 is 14 residues. CDR1 is SGHAT, CDR2 FQNNGV, per germline. Trimming stripped 0 bases from V and 2 bases from J, with 8 bases between. CDR3 DNA: TGTGCCAGCAGCTTAGATAGCGTAGCCTACGAGCAGTACTTC. It translates to CASSLDSVAYEQYF.